The subject of this entry is one T cell receptor beta chain. Its antigen is unidentified. This sample stems from a study of shared clonotypes between healthy human individuals. The study's findings and limits: Owing to a small donor count, the genetic and exposure-history diversity represented was limited. Sampling included only blood; tissue repertoires likely differ.

The test was conducted at deep level. In the study's own analysis: Filtering differed since immunoSEQ provided only junctions, with no quality scores. Data came from immunoSEQ multiplex PCR; TCRdb stores just in-frame clones and leaves some out. That table furnishes V, J and clone size, whereas the DNA furnished D and trimming. The data contain fewer than 600,000 clones, approximately 79% of them singletons. Germline assignment: CDR1 LNHNV and CDR2 YYDKDF (reference sequence). CDR3 length equals 15 residues. V shed 0 bases and J shed 5 bases, with 10 bases lying between them. The receptor was isolated from a woman between 40 and 50 years old in good health. Some clones in this sample may be carry-over from other donors' samples. The genes are TRBV15 and TRBJ2-2; a weak D match, TRBD2 (5 bases). Specimen: PBMCs. The CDR3 loop reads CATSRDLPGTGELFF. The DNA of the CDR3 is TGTGCCACCAGCAGAGATCTACCGGGGACCGGGGAGCTGTTTTTT.